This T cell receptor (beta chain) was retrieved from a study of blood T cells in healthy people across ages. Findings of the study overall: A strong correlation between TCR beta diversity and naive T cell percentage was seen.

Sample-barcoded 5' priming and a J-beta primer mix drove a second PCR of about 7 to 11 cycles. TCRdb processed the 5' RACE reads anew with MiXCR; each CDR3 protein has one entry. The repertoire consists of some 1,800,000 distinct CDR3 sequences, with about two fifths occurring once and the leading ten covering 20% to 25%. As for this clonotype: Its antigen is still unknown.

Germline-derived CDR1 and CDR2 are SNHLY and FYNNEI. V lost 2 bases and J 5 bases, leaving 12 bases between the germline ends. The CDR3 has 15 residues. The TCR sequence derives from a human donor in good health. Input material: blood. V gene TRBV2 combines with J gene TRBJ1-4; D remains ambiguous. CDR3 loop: CASSERTVQNEKLFF. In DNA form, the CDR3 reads TGTGCCAGCAGTGAAAGAACAGTACAGAATGAAAAACTGTTTTTT.